This is a list of T cell receptor beta chains from one sample in a study of radiotherapy plus CTLA-4 blockade in lung cancer. Assay: immunoSEQ multiplex PCR; the TCRdb copy retains only in-frame clones and omits some. The top ten hold approximately 4.1% of the sample, which has roughly 66,000 clones, around 83% seen once. Here the sequenced sample was peripheral blood, taken from a patient treated with radiotherapy plus ipilimumab. Every receptor here comes from a human donor with non-small cell lung cancer who had a partial response to radiotherapy plus ipilimumab. Both conserved end residues are part of each CDR3. The D gene is left open where the match is weak. Clone size is not always given. Where it is, it says once, few, many or a class for expanded clones.

D: NA
size: NA
J: TRBJ1-4
V: TRBV7-2
DNA: TGTGCCAGCAGCTTAATGTTGGATCAGGGTGAAAAACTGTTTTTT
CDR3: CASSLMLDQGEKLFF

D: TRBD1
size: NA
J: TRBJ1-1
V: TRBV5-1
DNA: TGCGCCAGCAGCCCCGGACAGGGTAGCACTGAAGCTTTCTTT
CDR3: CASSPGQGSTEAFF

D: TRBD2
size: NA
J: TRBJ2-3
V: TRBV11-2
DNA: TGTGCCAGCAGCTTTGGGGGGGGCACAGATACGCAGTATTTT
CDR3: CASSFGGGTDTQYF

D: NA
size: many
J: TRBJ2-7
V: TRBV5-1
DNA: TGCGCCAGCAGCTTGGACAGTCCTTCCTACGAGCAGTACTTC
CDR3: CASSLDSPSYEQYF

D: TRBD2
size: once
J: TRBJ2-1
V: TRBV5-1
DNA: TGCGCCAGCAGCACCGGGACTAGCGGGAGCGATGAGCAGTTCTTC
CDR3: CASSTGTSGSDEQFF

D: NA
size: NA
J: TRBJ1-3
V: TRBV2
DNA: TGTGCCAGCAACAGGGTTTCTGGAAACACCATATATTTT
CDR3: CASNRVSGNTIYF

D: TRBD2
size: NA
J: TRBJ2-3
V: TRBV7-9
DNA: TGTGCCAGCAGCTTAGCGCGCGGGAGGGGGACAGATACGCAGTATTTT
CDR3: CASSLARGRGTDTQYF

D: TRBD1
size: once
J: TRBJ2-7
V: TRBV10-2
DNA: TGCGCCAGCAGGGTTGGGGACAGACTGTACGAGCAGTACTTC
CDR3: CASRVGDRLYEQYF

D: TRBD1
size: NA
J: TRBJ2-7
V: TRBV25-1
DNA: TGTGCCAGCGGGCAGGGGGCCTACGAGCAGTACTTC
CDR3: CASGQGAYEQYF

D: TRBD1
size: NA
J: TRBJ2-6
V: TRBV7-9
DNA: TGTGCCAGCAGCCCCAGGGGGATGGGGGCCAACGTCCTGACTTTC
CDR3: CASSPRGMGANVLTF

D: TRBD1
size: NA
J: TRBJ1-1
V: TRBV5-1
DNA: TGCGCCAGTGGGACAGGGGGCGCGCGGTCGAACACTGAAGCTTTCTTT
CDR3: CASGTGGARSNTEAFF

D: TRBD2
size: NA
J: TRBJ2-7
V: TRBV28
DNA: TGTGCCAGCACTCAGGGAGCGGGAATAACCTACGAGCAGTACTTC
CDR3: CASTQGAGITYEQYF

D: NA
size: NA
J: TRBJ2-1
V: TRBV7-9
DNA: TGTGCCAGCAGCATAGACGTCGGGGTCAATGAGCAGTTCTTC
CDR3: CASSIDVGVNEQFF

D: TRBD1
size: NA
J: TRBJ2-7
V: TRBV7-2
DNA: TGTGCCAGCAGATTTACAGGGGGCGACGAGCAGTACTTC
CDR3: CASRFTGGDEQYF

D: NA
size: NA
J: TRBJ1-1
V: TRBV7-9
DNA: TGTGCCAGCAGCGACCCCCCGGTGGAGGGCAACACTGAAGCTTTCTTT
CDR3: CASSDPPVEGNTEAFF

D: TRBD2
size: NA
J: TRBJ2-3
V: TRBV5-1
DNA: TGCGCCAGCAGCTTGCGTGGGGGGAGGGCCGGAGATACGCAGTATTTT
CDR3: CASSLRGGRAGDTQYF

D: TRBD1
size: NA
J: TRBJ1-2
V: TRBV30
DNA: TGTGCCTGGAGTGTACCGGCAGGGGGCGGGGGCTACACCTTC
CDR3: CAWSVPAGGGGYTF

D: TRBD1
size: few
J: TRBJ1-3
V: TRBV5-4
DNA: TGTGCCAGCGGGACAGGGGGAAACACCATATATTTT
CDR3: CASGTGGNTIYF

D: NA
size: NA
J: TRBJ1-2
V: TRBV27
DNA: TGTGCCAGCAGTTATCATCCAGACTATGGCTACACCTTC
CDR3: CASSYHPDYGYTF

D: TRBD1
size: NA
J: TRBJ1-1
V: TRBV4-2
DNA: TGTGCCAGCAGCCAGGATCCACCGGGACAGTGGGGCGCTGAAGCTTTCTTT
CDR3: CASSQDPPGQWGAEAFF

D: NA
size: NA
J: TRBJ2-7
V: TRBV6-1
DNA: TGTGCCAGCAGTGAAATCCCCAGTTCCTACGAGCAGTACTTC
CDR3: CASSEIPSSYEQYF

D: NA
size: NA
J: TRBJ1-1
V: TRBV11-2
DNA: TGTGCCAGCAGCCTGAGTGCCAGGGGTTATAGAACTGAAGCTTTCTTT
CDR3: CASSLSARGYRTEAFF

D: NA
size: NA
J: TRBJ1-2
V: TRBV7-9
DNA: TGTGCCAGCAGCTCCGGTGGGGGCCAGATCGTCTATGGCTACACCTTC
CDR3: CASSSGGGQIVYGYTF

D: TRBD1
size: NA
J: TRBJ2-7
V: TRBV28
DNA: TGTGCCAGCAGTCTGGGACAGGCCCCTACGCAGTACTTC
CDR3: CASSLGQAPTQYF

D: TRBD1
size: few
J: TRBJ2-7
V: TRBV6-1
DNA: TGTGCCAGCAGCCCGATAAGGACAGGGAGCTACGAGCAGTACTTC
CDR3: CASSPIRTGSYEQYF

D: TRBD1
size: NA
J: TRBJ2-2
V: TRBV5-1
DNA: TGCGCCAGCAGCGGGGGACAGGGTGGCCCCGGGGAGCTGTTTTTT
CDR3: CASSGGQGGPGELFF

D: NA
size: once
J: TRBJ2-5
V: TRBV11-3
DNA: TGTGCCAGCAGCCGCCAGGTCCAAGAGACCCAGTACTTC
CDR3: CASSRQVQETQYF

D: NA
size: NA
J: TRBJ2-7
V: TRBV6-1
DNA: TGTGCCAGCAGCCTGACCGGGGAACTCGACGAGCAGTACTTC
CDR3: CASSLTGELDEQYF

D: NA
size: NA
J: TRBJ2-3
V: TRBV7-3
DNA: TGTGCCAGCAGCCCCGCCGGAGCAGATACGCAGTATTTT
CDR3: CASSPAGADTQYF

D: TRBD2
size: NA
J: TRBJ2-4
V: TRBV6-5
DNA: TGTGCCAGCATGGGGGGGGTTGACATTCAGTACTTC
CDR3: CASMGGVDIQYF

D: NA
size: NA
J: TRBJ1-2
V: TRBV9
DNA: TGTGCCAGCAGCCCACGACAGCCCTTGACGGGCTACACCTTC
CDR3: CASSPRQPLTGYTF

D: TRBD1
size: once
J: TRBJ1-3
V: TRBV7-9
DNA: TGTGCCAGCAGCCTTGGGACAGGGTTCGCTGGAAACACCATATATTTT
CDR3: CASSLGTGFAGNTIYF

D: NA
size: NA
J: TRBJ1-1
V: TRBV7-2
DNA: TGTGCCAGCAGCTTTTCAGGGACTGGGCACACTGAAGCTTTCTTT
CDR3: CASSFSGTGHTEAFF

D: NA
size: NA
J: TRBJ2-7
V: TRBV2
DNA: TGTGCCAGCGTACAGGCCTACGAGCAGTACTTC
CDR3: CASVQAYEQYF

D: TRBD2
size: once
J: TRBJ2-5
V: TRBV7-9
DNA: TGTGCCAGCGGGGGACTAGCGGGAGAAGAGCAGTACTTC
CDR3: CASGGLAGEEQYF

D: TRBD1
size: NA
J: TRBJ1-5
V: TRBV28
DNA: TGTGCCAGCAGCGAGAACAGGGGGCCTCAGCCCCAGCATTTT
CDR3: CASSENRGPQPQHF

D: TRBD1
size: NA
J: TRBJ2-5
V: TRBV11-2
DNA: TGTGCCAGCAGCGTCGGACAGGCCCCGTCGGAGACCCAGTACTTC
CDR3: CASSVGQAPSETQYF

D: TRBD2
size: NA
J: TRBJ2-7
V: TRBV28
DNA: TGTGCCAGCGTCTACACGGGAGGATCCTACGAGCAGTACTTC
CDR3: CASVYTGGSYEQYF

D: NA
size: NA
J: TRBJ1-2
V: TRBV5-1
DNA: TGCGCCAGCAGCTTGACAGGGTCCTATGGCTACACCTTC
CDR3: CASSLTGSYGYTF

D: NA
size: NA
J: TRBJ2-7
V: TRBV2
DNA: TGTGCCAGCTCCAGAGGGAGCTCCTACGAGCAGTACTTC
CDR3: CASSRGSSYEQYF

D: NA
size: NA
J: TRBJ2-1
V: TRBV29-1
DNA: TGCAGCGTTCGGGGTTGGTACAATGAGCAGTTCTTC
CDR3: CSVRGWYNEQFF

D: NA
size: NA
J: TRBJ1-1
V: TRBV10-1
DNA: TGCGCCAGCAGTGAGTCACACGGGGGGAACACTGAAGCTTTCTTT
CDR3: CASSESHGGNTEAFF

D: TRBD1
size: few
J: TRBJ2-7
V: TRBV28
DNA: TGTGCCACACATCCGGTAGACAGGGGGCTTGGCGAGCAGTACTTC
CDR3: CATHPVDRGLGEQYF

D: TRBD1
size: NA
J: TRBJ1-1
V: TRBV7-6
DNA: TGTGCCAGCAGCCTAGGACAGGGGTCTGAAGCTTTCTTT
CDR3: CASSLGQGSEAFF

D: TRBD1
size: NA
J: TRBJ1-3
V: TRBV28
DNA: TGTGCCAGCAGCCGGACAGGGTCGAGCTCTGGAAACACCATATATTTT
CDR3: CASSRTGSSSGNTIYF

D: NA
size: NA
J: TRBJ1-1
V: TRBV19
DNA: TGTGCCAGTAAAACTGCGACCGGAAGGGGTTTCGGCACTGAAGCTTTCTTT
CDR3: CASKTATGRGFGTEAFF